The 19 T cell receptor beta chains below all came from one sample that was sequenced in a study of blood T cell repertoires in COVID-19. Assay: immunoSEQ multiplex PCR; the TCRdb copy retains only in-frame clones and omits some. In the table there are about 270,000 clones, around 86% of which are singletons. What was sequenced was peripheral blood. These receptor sequences come from a human donor in a cohort sampled during active COVID-19.

The chain couples TRBV2 to TRBJ2-2; possibly TRBD1 for D (6 bases). CDR1 SNHLY and CDR2 FYNNEI come from the germline V gene. The CDR3 is 14 amino acids. V gave up 4 bases and J gave up 2 bases, with 8 bases separating them. The CDR3 spells CASSAQGNTGELFF. For the CDR3, the DNA is TGTGCCAGCAGTGCACAGGGAAACACCGGGGAGCTGTTTTTT. The full variable domain, rest sourced from reference TRBV2 and TRBJ2-2, is EPEVTQTPSHQVTQMGQEVILRCVPISNHLYFYWYRQILGQKVEFLVSFYNNEISEKSEIFDDQFSVERPDGSNFTLKIRSTKLEDSAMYFCASSAQGNTGELFFGEGSRLTVL.

To note about this clone: The sample has other DNA sequences that encode this CDR3 too. The J gene is TRBJ2-1, the V gene TRBV18, with 11 bases lining up with TRBD2. V trimming: 3 bases; J trimming: 5 bases; junction bases outside the gene matches: 0. CDR3 length equals 14 residues. Germline lookup yields CDR1 KGHSH and CDR2 LQKENI. CDR3 loop: CASSPGLADNEQFF. CDR3 in DNA: TGTGCCAGCTCACCGGGACTAGCGGACAATGAGCAGTTCTTC.

This chain's CDR3 is CASSSQGTGETQYF. For the CDR3, the DNA is TGTGCCAGCAGTTCGCAGGGTACCGGAGAGACCCAGTACTTC. The chain has TRBV28 and TRBJ2-5; weak D call: TRBD1 (5 bases). The V end was cut by 4 bases, the J end by 4 bases, with 13 bases between. Per the germline V gene, CDR1 is MDHEN and CDR2 is SYDVKM. This CDR3 has 14 residues. The full variable domain, in which reference TRBV28 and TRBJ2-5 provide the parts outside the CDR3, is DVKVTQSSRYLVKRTGEKVFLECVQDMDHENMFWYRQDPGLGLRLIYFSYDVKMKEKGDIPEGYSVSREKKERFSLILESASTNQTSMYLCASSSQGTGETQYFGPGTRLLVL.

The chain combines TRBV2 with TRBJ2-3; TRBD2 aligns across 8 bases. J gave up 1 base and V 6 bases, and 0 bases lay outside the gene matches. The CDR3 is made up of 13 amino acids. Germline CDR1 is SNHLY and CDR2 is FYNNEI. In DNA form, the CDR3 reads TGTGCCAGCAGGACTAGCGGCACAGATACGCAGTATTTT. Translating it yields CASRTSGTDTQYF. Complete variable domain (other parts from reference TRBV2 and TRBJ2-3): EPEVTQTPSHQVTQMGQEVILRCVPISNHLYFYWYRQILGQKVEFLVSFYNNEISEKSEIFDDQFSVERPDGSNFTLKIRSTKLEDSAMYFCASRTSGTDTQYFGPGTRLTVL.

This chain uses TRBV19 with TRBJ1-5; no reliable D call. The V gene's germline CDR1 is LNHDA and CDR2 SQIVND (reference sequence). The V end lost 5 bases, the J end lost 3 bases, and 11 bases lay between the germline ends. The length of the CDR3 is 14 residues. The CDR3, as DNA: TGTGCCAGTAGTCCAGGATTACTCAATCAGCCCCAGCATTTT. As protein: CASSPGLLNQPQHF.

The CDR3 DNA sequence: TGTGCCAGCAGCTTACGTCGTCTCGGGGTGAGGTACGAGCAGTACTTC. It is translated as CASSLRRLGVRYEQYF. J is TRBJ2-7 and V is TRBV7-2; weak D call: TRBD2 (5 bases). The germline CDR1 and CDR2 sequences are SGHTA and FQGNSA. The length of the CDR3 is 16 residues. V was shortened by 2 bases and J by 4 bases, with 18 bases between the two germline ends.

A single count supports this clone. The gene calls are TRBV25-1 and TRBJ2-5; D ambiguous. CDR1 is MGHDK and CDR2 is SYGVNS in the germline V gene. V gave up 10 bases and J gave up 0 bases, with 12 bases separating them. This CDR3 has 13 amino acids. The CDR3 region is CAIQLDNQETQYF. CDR3 nucleotides: TGTGCCATCCAATTAGACAACCAAGAGACCCAGTACTTC.

The V call is TRBV10-3, the J call TRBJ2-2; D perhaps matches TRBD2 (5 bases). The CDR3 is 13 residues long. Trimming took off 7 bases at V and 0 bases at J, with 6 bases between the two ends. Germline CDR1 reads ENHRY; CDR2 reads SYGVKD. CDR3 DNA: TGTGCCATCACGGACTCGAACACCGGGGAGCTGTTTTTT. Protein product: CAITDSNTGELFF.

This clone was seen only once. The chain combines TRBV18 with TRBJ1-2; D might be TRBD1 (5 bases). The V end lost 3 bases, the J end lost 7 bases, and 12 bases lay between the germline ends. This CDR3 has 13 amino acids. Germline loops: CDR1 KGHSH, CDR2 LQKENI. CDR3: CASSPTRVVGYTF. The CDR3 region has the DNA TGTGCCAGCTCACCGACCAGGGTCGTTGGCTACACCTTC.

The chain recombines TRBV2 with TRBJ1-2; D uncertain. The V gene's germline CDR1 is SNHLY and CDR2 FYNNEI. CDR3 size: 14 residues. Trimming cost V 4 bases and J 4 bases, with 13 bases left between them. Here the CDR3 reads CASSVEGSGYGYTF. For the CDR3, the DNA is TGTGCCAGCAGTGTCGAGGGATCGGGCTATGGCTACACCTTC.

The chain carries TRBV11-2 and TRBJ1-2; D might be TRBD1 (6 bases). The germline V gene has CDR1 SGHAT and CDR2 FQNNGV. Trimming took off 2 bases at V and 2 bases at J, with 18 bases between the two ends. This CDR3 region has 17 residues. The CDR3 nucleotides read TGTGCCAGCAGCTTATTCTTTGGGGGCAGGGGCAACTATGGCTACACCTTC. Translation: CASSLFFGGRGNYGYTF.

The chain uses TRBV27 and TRBJ1-4; 11 positions match TRBD1. The germline CDR1 and CDR2 sequences are MNHEY and SMNVEV (reference sequence). After removal of 0 bases from V and 7 bases from J, the junction contained 4 bases not matched to a gene. The CDR3 runs 16 residues. CDR3 protein: CASSLSRDRGTEKLFF. The DNA of the CDR3 is TGTGCCAGCAGTTTATCCCGGGACAGGGGGACTGAAAAACTGTTTTTT.

The J gene is TRBJ2-3, the V gene TRBV10-3, with TRBD2 identical over 8 bases. After removal of 2 bases from V and 5 bases from J, the junction contained 3 bases not matched to a gene. The CDR3 has 14 amino acids. Germline values: CDR1 ENHRY, CDR2 SYGVKD. The DNA of the CDR3 is TGTGCCATCAGTGAGGGGACTAGGTTAGATACGCAGTATTTT. Its protein is CAISEGTRLDTQYF.

This clone has only one observation. V gene TRBV7-9 combines with J gene TRBJ2-7, with 7 bases that match TRBD2. The CDR3 runs to 11 residues. The V gene's germline CDR1 is SEHNR and CDR2 FQNEAQ (reference sequence). V shed 11 bases and J 5 bases; nucleotides not matched to a gene: 6. The CDR3 protein is CASQRDNEQYF. The CDR3 coding sequence is TGTGCCTCCCAGCGGGATAACGAGCAGTACTTC.

This clone was found once. The chain is built from TRBV23-1 and TRBJ2-2; D unresolved. TRBV23-1 falls under the ORF class, with uncertain function. V was trimmed by 7 bases and J by 1 base, leaving 16 bases between them. This CDR3 has 16 amino acids. CDR3 nucleotide sequence: TGCGCCAGCACCCCCATTGCGGATCGGAACACCGGGGAGCTGTTTTTT. Residues: CASTPIADRNTGELFF.

The chain is built from TRBV5-1 and TRBJ2-1, with 11 bases fitting TRBD2. With 4 bases clipped from V and 4 bases from J, the junction kept 7 bases outside the gene matches. CDR1 and CDR2 (germline): SGHRS, YFSETQ. There are 16 residues in the CDR3. The CDR3 nucleotides read TGCGCCAGCAGCCTTATAGCGGGAGGGCTGTACAATGAGCAGTTCTTC. Its protein product is CASSLIAGGLYNEQFF. Combining the CDR3 with reference TRBV5-1 and TRBJ2-1 gives the whole variable domain KAGVTQTPRYLIKTRGQQVTLSCSPISGHRSVSWYQQTPGQGLQFLFEYFSETQRNKGNFPGRFSGRQFSNSRSEMNVSTLELGDSALYLCASSLIAGGLYNEQFFGPGTRLTVL.

The chain combines TRBV28 with TRBJ1-1, with 9 bases that match TRBD1. Unmatched junction bases numbered 9, after V lost 7 bases and J lost 3 bases. The CDR3 spans 15 residues. Germline CDR1 and CDR2: MDHEN and SYDVKM. The CDR3 reads CASNNRGREDTEAFF. The CDR3 region has the DNA TGTGCCAGCAACAACAGGGGGCGTGAGGACACTGAAGCTTTCTTT.

J is TRBJ1-2 and V is TRBV5-1; D unresolved. The CDR3 has 13 amino acids. V lost 0 bases and J lost 9, with 12 bases in between. Germline assignment: CDR1 SGHRS and CDR2 YFSETQ. The CDR3 sequence is CASSLGSGGSYTF. The CDR3 nucleotides read TGCGCCAGCAGCTTGGGGTCCGGAGGGAGCTACACCTTC.

The CDR3 region has the DNA TGTGCCAGCAGCCCAGGGCTGTATGGCTACACCTTC. It codes for CASSPGLYGYTF. This chain links TRBV5-6 with TRBJ1-2; possibly TRBD1 for D (5 bases). Germline values: CDR1 SGHDT, CDR2 YYEEEE. The V gene lost 4 bases and the J gene lost 5 bases, with 9 bases spanning the gap. The CDR3 has 12 residues.